Detailed here is one TCR beta chain. Germline CDR1 reads SGHTA; CDR2 reads FQGNSA. Trimming removed 2 bases at V and 8 bases at J, with 12 bases between. This CDR3 has 14 residues. Authors' data handling: How many nucleated cells were present was estimated from reference gene primer amplification. Sequencing was performed with immunoSEQ multiplex PCR; in TCRdb, only in-frame clones are kept and a portion is missing. V and J calls and clone size follow that table, whereas D and trimming were derived from the DNA. The sample has some 98,000 clones, approximately 80% seen once. The data were taken from a study of blood T cell repertoires in COVID-19. About the research overall: Samples of COVID-19 (acute and convalescent) were obtained from the United States, Italy and Spain. Sample material is recorded as cDNA or gDNA derived from T cells, B-cell-depleted T cells, or PBMCs.

The J gene is TRBJ1-4, the V gene TRBV7-2; no firm D call. Sequenced input: peripheral blood. This clonotype originated in a man aged 70-80 years with active or convalescent COVID-19. CDR3 bases: TGTGCCAGCAGCTTAAACAGCCCTTTGGAAAAACTGTTTTTT. It specifies CASSLNSPLEKLFF.